Following are 24 T cell receptor beta chains from one sample sequenced in a study of blood T cell repertoires in COVID-19. The table came from immunoSEQ multiplex PCR; TCRdb's copy has only in-frame clones and leaves some out. The sample includes about 250,000 clones, around 88% of them seen just once. Source material: peripheral blood. Receptor source: a woman under 40 with COVID-19, enrolled during active disease.

This clone was observed a few times. V usage is TRBV2 and J usage is TRBJ2-2; tentative D call: TRBD1 (6 bases). In germline, CDR1 is SNHLY, CDR2 FYNNEI. Deletions cut 7 bases from V and 6 bases from J, with 12 bases between. The CDR3 extends over 13 amino acids. In DNA, the CDR3 is TGTGCCAGCAAGAGATCAGGGGCCGGGGAGCTGTTTTTT. Protein product: CASKRSGAGELFF.

This chain joins TRBV2 and TRBJ2-5; maybe TRBD2 (6 bases). V lost 7 bases and J 0 bases, leaving 9 bases between the germline ends. Per germline, CDR1 SNHLY and CDR2 FYNNEI. This CDR3 is built from 13 residues. The CDR3 DNA reads TGTGCCAGCAAGGCGGGGTACCAAGAGACCCAGTACTTC. This sequence encodes CASKAGYQETQYF.

The CDR3 region has the DNA TGTGCCAGCAGTTACTCCAGCGGCTGGGTAATGACTGAAGCTTTCTTT. Its translation: CASSYSSGWVMTEAFF. The chain recombines TRBV6-5 with TRBJ1-1; D unresolved. The germline V and J ends were trimmed by 0 bases and 5 bases, with 16 bases remaining between them. Germline-derived CDR1 and CDR2 are MNHEY and SVGAGI. The CDR3 is 16 amino acids.

The chain uses TRBV11-2 and TRBJ1-1; possibly TRBD1 for D (6 bases). The CDR3 length is 15 residues. V lost 4 bases, J lost 0 bases, and 12 bases lay in between. The V gene's germline CDR1 is SGHAT and CDR2 FQNNGV. CDR3 nucleotide sequence: TGTGCCAGCAGCTCCCGGGACATCGTGAACACTGAAGCTTTCTTT. This gives the protein CASSSRDIVNTEAFF.

The chain links TRBV6-2 or TRBV6-3 to TRBJ2-3, with 9 bases fitting TRBD1. Per the germline V gene, CDR1 is MNHEY and CDR2 is SVGEGT. The CDR3 runs 15 residues. V dropped 5 bases and J dropped 0; count of bases not matched to a gene: 3. CDR3: CASSPGTGSTDTQYF. The CDR3 coding sequence is TGTGCCAGCAGTCCCGGGACAGGGAGCACAGATACGCAGTATTTT.

CDR3 sequence (DNA): TGTGCCAGCAGCCTGCGGGGGGGCCTAGGGAATGAGCAGTTCTTC. Encoded protein: CASSLRGGLGNEQFF. The chain links TRBV5-4 to TRBJ2-1; 9 bases match TRBD2. Germline V gene sequence: CDR1 SGHNT, CDR2 YYREEE (reference sequence). J was trimmed by 7 bases and V by 4 bases; bases with no gene match: 9. This CDR3 region has 15 residues.

The CDR3 nucleotides are TGTGCCAGCTCACCTATGACAGAGGACCTTAGTGGGGGCTACACCTTC. It yields the protein CASSPMTEDLSGGYTF. This chain connects TRBV18 to TRBJ1-2; maybe TRBD1 (5 bases). Germline V gene lookup returns CDR1 KGHSH and CDR2 LQKENI. The ends were cut back, 3 bases at V and 8 bases at J, with 22 bases in the middle. The CDR3 runs 16 residues.

Here the CDR3 reads CASSADLTRDNEQFF. CDR3 DNA: TGTGCCAGCAGCGCAGACCTCACTAGAGACAATGAGCAGTTCTTC. This chain uses TRBV9 with TRBJ2-1; TRBD2 might be the D (5 bases). This CDR3 region has 15 residues. Germline values: CDR1 SGDLS, CDR2 YYNGEE. V lost 3 bases, J lost 5 bases, and 15 bases lay in between.

The genes are TRBV18 and TRBJ2-5, with a possible D match to TRBD2 (5 bases). Per the germline V gene, CDR1 is KGHSH and CDR2 is LQKENI. Trimming took off 0 bases at V and 5 bases at J, with 19 bases between the two ends. The CDR3 contains 17 residues. The CDR3 loop is CASSPPVASGEEETQYF. The CDR3 region has the DNA TGTGCCAGCTCACCACCTGTGGCCAGCGGAGAGGAGGAGACCCAGTACTTC.

The chain combines TRBV6-2 or TRBV6-3 with TRBJ2-1, with a possible D match to TRBD2 (6 bases). Germline-derived CDR1 and CDR2 are MNHEY and SVGEGT. The V end lost 5 bases, the J end lost 10 bases, and 12 bases lay between the germline ends. The length of the CDR3 is 12 residues. The CDR3 DNA reads as TGTGCCAGCAGTATCAACCTAGCGGAGCAGTTCTTC. It encodes CASSINLAEQFF.

The J gene is TRBJ1-2, the V gene TRBV24-1, with 8 bases aligning to TRBD1. The length of the CDR3 is 17 residues. The junction had 11 bases not matched to a gene; V was cut back by 2 bases and J by 4 bases. CDR1 and CDR2 (germline): KGHDR, SFDVKD. The CDR3 region is CATSDSGRGLFSYGYTF. Written as DNA, the CDR3 is TGTGCCACCAGTGATTCGGGCAGGGGGCTGTTTTCCTATGGCTACACCTTC.

The rearrangement joins TRBV12-5 to TRBJ1-2; 12 nucleotides match TRBD1. V lost 1 base, J lost 7 bases, and 10 bases stayed unmatched. Germline CDR1 reads LGHNT; CDR2 reads FRNRAP. The CDR3 sequence is 17 residues long. CDR3 loop: CASGLAYAGTGGLGYTF. The DNA of the CDR3 is TGTGCTAGTGGTTTGGCCTACGCCGGGACAGGGGGCCTTGGCTACACCTTC.

The chain has TRBV2 and TRBJ2-3; TRBD2 matches at 8 bases. V trimming: 1 base; J trimming: 4 bases; junction bases outside the gene matches: 7. The CDR3 is 16 residues long. The germline CDR1 and CDR2 sequences are SNHLY and FYNNEI. The DNA of the CDR3 is TGTGCCAGCAGTGAAGAAGGGACTAGAACTGCAGATACGCAGTATTTT. Encoded protein: CASSEEGTRTADTQYF.

The chain uses TRBV7-9 and TRBJ2-1; the D gene is possibly TRBD2 (7 bases). Trimming stripped 0 bases from V and 2 bases from J, with 11 bases between. Germline assignment: CDR1 SEHNR and CDR2 FQNEAQ (reference sequence). The CDR3 extends over 16 amino acids. CDR3 nucleotide sequence: TGTGCCAGCAGCTTAGCAGAGGGGGGGCCCTACAATGAGCAGTTCTTC. It specifies CASSLAEGGPYNEQFF.

The table lists this clone with a few counts. V is TRBV6-5 and J is TRBJ1-3; D not certain. The CDR3 spans 11 residues. Germline CDR1 reads MNHEY; CDR2 reads SVGAGI. V dropped 6 bases and J dropped 4 bases, with 4 bases sitting between them. The CDR3 reads CASRQGNTIYF. The CDR3 nucleotides read TGTGCCAGCAGACAGGGAAACACCATATATTTT.

V is TRBV7-6 and J is TRBJ1-3; tentatively, D is TRBD1 (6 bases). Germline V gene data show CDR1 as SGHVS and CDR2 as FNYEAQ. The CDR3 contains 15 residues. Trimming pared 5 bases from V and 6 bases from J, leaving 17 bases between. The CDR3 loop is CASSAVAGEANTIYF. As DNA, the CDR3 is TGTGCCAGCAGCGCCGTGGCAGGGGAAGCAAACACCATATATTTT. Combining the CDR3 with reference TRBV7-6 and TRBJ1-3 gives the whole variable domain GAGVSQSPRYKVTKRGQDVALRCDPISGHVSLYWYRQALGQGPEFLTYFNYEAQQDKSGLPNDRFSAERPEGSISTLTIQRTEQRDSAMYRCASSAVAGEANTIYFGEGSWLTVV.

CDR3 nucleotide sequence: TGCGCCAGCAGTGTGCCGGGGGTTGAGCAGTTCTTC. As protein: CASSVPGVEQFF. This sequence joins TRBV10-2 and TRBJ2-1, with D possibly TRBD2 on 6 matching bases. The V gene lost 4 bases and the J gene lost 9 bases, with 10 bases spanning the gap. The germline CDR1 and CDR2 sequences are WSHSY and SAAADI. The CDR3 is 12 residues long.

This clone was counted once. The chain employs TRBV3-1 (or the pseudogene TRBV3-2) and TRBJ2-2, with D perhaps TRBD2 (5 bases). The germline gives CDR1 LGHDT, CDR2 YNNKEL (reference sequence). Trimming removed 2 bases at V and 6 bases at J, with 7 bases between. The CDR3 is 13 amino acids. Here the CDR3 DNA reads TGTGCCAGCAGCCAACGAGGGCCCGGGGAGCTGTTTTTT. Translated: CASSQRGPGELFF.

This clone has just one count. The chain has TRBV3-1 (or the pseudogene TRBV3-2) and TRBJ2-7; TRBD1 agrees at 8 bases. Per the germline V gene, CDR1 is LGHDT and CDR2 is YNNKEL (reference sequence). V gave up 0 bases and J gave up 6 bases; unmatched junction bases: 4. The CDR3 loop spans 14 amino acids. The CDR3 sequence: CASSQDWGTGEQYF. The CDR3, as DNA: TGTGCCAGCAGCCAAGATTGGGGGACAGGCGAGCAGTACTTC.

The V gene is TRBV6-5, the J gene TRBJ2-7, with D possibly TRBD1 on 7 matching bases. V was pared by 6 bases and J by 3 bases, with 15 bases between. Looked up from germline, CDR1 is MNHEY and CDR2 is SVGAGI. The CDR3 has 14 residues. The CDR3 spells CASRETQGGYEQYV. For the CDR3, the DNA is TGTGCCAGCAGGGAGACCCAGGGGGGCTACGAGCAGTACGTC.

This chain links TRBV7-8 with TRBJ2-2; 9 positions agree with TRBD2. From germline, CDR1 is SGHVS and CDR2 FQNEAQ. V was pared by 3 bases and J by 5 bases, with 4 bases of the junction left unmatched. The CDR3 extends over 15 amino acids. The CDR3 loop reads CASSFQRGETGELFF. CDR3 DNA: TGTGCCAGCAGCTTTCAGCGGGGGGAGACCGGGGAGCTGTTTTTT.

This chain connects TRBV6-6 to TRBJ2-3; possible D gene TRBD1, 6 bases. The CDR3 totals 16 residues. Germline V gives CDR1 MNHNY, CDR2 SVGAGI (reference sequence). Trimming cost V 5 bases and J 1 base, with 16 bases left between them. Written as DNA, the CDR3 is TGTGCCAGCAGTCCCCTAGGGGGACGCCGCACAGATACGCAGTATTTT. It specifies CASSPLGGRRTDTQYF.

This sequence joins TRBV7-9 and TRBJ2-3; TRBD1 matches at 7 bases. This CDR3 is built from 15 residues. The J segment lost 4 bases and the V segment lost 1 base, leaving 5 bases of the junction unmatched. Germline-derived CDR1 and CDR2 are SEHNR and FQNEAQ (reference sequence). The CDR3 nucleotides are TGTGCCAGCAGCTTAGTCGGGACAGTGGCAGATACGCAGTATTTT. This encodes CASSLVGTVADTQYF.

The rearrangement links TRBV9 to TRBJ1-2; 8 bases line up with TRBD1. V was clipped by 1 base and J by 9 bases; unmatched bases: 5. From germline, CDR1 is SGDLS and CDR2 YYNGEE. CDR3 length: 13 residues. CDR3 bases: TGTGCCAGCAGCGTACTGGACAGGGCAAGCTACACCTTC. As protein: CASSVLDRASYTF.